This TCR beta chain is drawn from a study of molecular identifiers for immune sequencing clone quantification. Study background: Naive CD8 cell RNA, from 20,000 or 100,000 cells, was split five ways in replicates, with four sequenced.

Study results and limitations: Identical TCR molecules sharing a barcode could underestimate highly expanded clone sizes.

CDR1 is GTSNPN and CDR2 is SVGIG in the germline V gene (reference sequence). The CDR3 loop spans 13 amino acids. With 1 base removed from V and 2 bases from J, the gap between germline ends came to 7 bases. Naive CD8 T cells were FACS-sorted by CD8+CD4-CCR7+CD45RA+ markers. In preparing bulk TCR libraries, previously described methods and listed TCR primers were used. TCRdb fed the PCR reads into MiXCR, producing one record per CDR3 protein. The sample consists of about 70,000 distinct CDR3 sequences, about 18% of them appearing once. This clonotype was found many times. Its matching antigen is unknown.

Sequences were obtained from naive CD8+ T cells from blood, with Jurkat cell RNA spiked in. Subset denoted: FACS-sorted CD8+CD4-CCR7+CD45RA+ naive T cells. This TCR was recovered from a human donor in good health. Some libraries in this study had Jurkat cell RNA spiked in. The V and J genes are TRBV30 and TRBJ2-3; D ambiguous. CDR3 protein: CAWSESNTDTQYF. The CDR3 region has the DNA TGTGCCTGGAGTGAGTCTAACACAGATACGCAGTATTTT.